This is a list of T cell receptor beta chains from one sample in a study of graft-versus-host responses after intestinal transplantation. The antigens these receptors bind are not known. Sequencing was performed with immunoSEQ multiplex PCR; in TCRdb, only in-frame clones are kept and a portion is missing. This table has approximately 110,000 clones, 93% appearing once. Here the sequenced sample was unstimulated CD8+ T cells sorted from spleen or lymph node cells, taken before transplant. These receptors all come from a human donor who was the organ donor for an intestinal transplant. The CDR3 runs from the conserved cysteine through the conserved F or W. A D gene is named only where the DNA matches it firmly. Not all rows give a size; the values are once, few, many and, for expanded clones, a class.

CDR3 protein	CDR3 DNA	V gene	J gene	D gene	clone size
CASRPRTSGQETQYF	TGTGCCAGCAGACCCCGTACTAGCGGCCAAGAGACCCAGTACTTC	TRBV7-9	TRBJ2-5	TRBD2	.
CASSVLAVDRGGNTIYF	TGTGCCAGCAGCGTACTAGCTGTGGACAGGGGGGGAAACACCATATATTTT	TRBV7-9	TRBJ1-3	TRBD1	.
CASSGSGEQFF	TGCGCCAGCAGCGGTAGCGGCGAGCAGTTCTTC	TRBV5-1	TRBJ2-1	.	.
CASSRIQGEQYF	TGTGCCAGCTCTAGAATACAGGGGGAGCAGTACTTC	TRBV5-4	TRBJ2-7	TRBD1	once
CASSLTLGSGVNTEAFF	TGTGCCAGCAGCCTGACTTTAGGGAGTGGGGTGAACACTGAAGCTTTCTTT	TRBV11-2	TRBJ1-1	.	.
CASSFHQNTEAFF	TGTGCCAGCAGCTTCCACCAGAACACTGAAGCTTTCTTT	TRBV11-3	TRBJ1-1	.	.
CASSLWEMDTEAFF	TGTGCCAGCAGTTTATGGGAGATGGACACTGAAGCTTTCTTT	TRBV28	TRBJ1-1	.	once
CASLAEKLFF	TGTGCCAGCTTAGCAGAAAAACTGTTTTTT	TRBV2	TRBJ1-4	.	.
CASSQALTGAEAFF	TGCGCCAGCAGCCAAGCGCTCACAGGGGCTGAAGCTTTCTTT	TRBV4-1	TRBJ1-1	TRBD1	.
CASSLSGGALYEQYF	TGTGCCAGCAGTTTATCGGGGGGGGCCCTCTACGAGCAGTACTTC	TRBV27	TRBJ2-7	.	.
CASSLDRDRVYEQYF	TGTGCCAGCAGCTTAGACCGGGACAGGGTTTACGAGCAGTACTTC	TRBV11-3	TRBJ2-7	TRBD1	.
CASSLAGGEQYF	TGTGCCAGCAGTTTGGCAGGGGGAGAGCAGTACTTC	TRBV27	TRBJ2-7	TRBD1	.
CASSEDVSYGYTF	TGCGCCAGCAGTGAGGACGTCAGCTATGGCTACACCTTC	TRBV5-1	TRBJ1-2	.	.
CASSYPGGYNEQFF	TGTGCCAGCAGCTACCCCGGGGGATACAATGAGCAGTTCTTC	TRBV11-1	TRBJ2-1	.	.
CASSDDAGSVYEQYF	TGTGCCAGCAGTGACGACGCAGGTAGTGTTTACGAGCAGTACTTC	TRBV2	TRBJ2-7	.	few
CASSPQGPGNTIYF	TGTGCCAGCTCACCACAGGGGCCTGGAAACACCATATATTTT	TRBV18	TRBJ1-3	.	.
CASSPHRGRRRHEQYF	TGTGCCAGCAGCCCACACAGGGGGCGCAGAAGGCACGAGCAGTACTTC	TRBV7-2	TRBJ2-7	TRBD1	.
CASTDRWATGELFF	TGTGCCAGCACAGACCGGTGGGCAACCGGGGAGCTGTTTTTT	TRBV19	TRBJ2-2	.	once
CASSWVWGETQYF	TGTGCCAGCAGCTGGGTCTGGGGGGAGACCCAGTACTTC	TRBV11-3	TRBJ2-5	.	.
CASSQAGSHEQYF	TGTGCCAGCAGCCAAGCAGGGTCCCACGAGCAGTACTTC	TRBV4-2	TRBJ2-7	.	few
CASSVVVVVTLAGEATDTQYF	TGTGCCAGCAGCGTAGTAGTAGTAGTTACCCTAGCGGGAGAGGCCACAGATACGCAGTATTTT	TRBV9	TRBJ2-3	TRBD2	.
CASSRAATETQYF	TGTGCCAGCAGCCGGGCAGCGACGGAGACCCAGTACTTC	TRBV7-2	TRBJ2-5	.	.
CASRHTVREGPEDTQYF	TGTGCCAGCAGGCACACTGTGCGGGAGGGTCCGGAAGATACGCAGTATTTT	TRBV2	TRBJ2-3	TRBD2	.
CASGPGLQETQYF	TGTGCTAGTGGCCCGGGACTACAAGAGACCCAGTACTTC	TRBV12-5	TRBJ2-5	TRBD2	.
CASREGDGLAKNIQYF	TGCGCCAGCAGGGAGGGAGACGGACTAGCCAAAAACATTCAGTACTTC	TRBV23-1	TRBJ2-4	.	.
CASSLRSSSHTDTQYF	TGTGCCAGCAGCTTAAGGTCCAGCAGCCACACAGATACGCAGTATTTT	TRBV13	TRBJ2-3	.	.
CASTLGGNTEAFF	TGTGCCAGCACCTTAGGAGGGAACACTGAAGCTTTCTTT	TRBV5-4	TRBJ1-1	.	.
CASSLSAATEAFF	TGTGCCAGCAGTTTATCGGCCGCCACTGAAGCTTTCTTT	TRBV27	TRBJ1-1	.	.
CASSRNTEAFF	TGTGCCAGTAGCCGGAACACTGAAGCTTTCTTT	TRBV19	TRBJ1-1	.	.
CASSLGPGGTNEQFF	TGTGCCAGCAGTTTAGGGCCAGGGGGAACGAATGAGCAGTTCTTC	TRBV28	TRBJ2-1	TRBD1	once
CASSPSGSPNEQYF	TGTGCCAGCAGCCCGAGCGGGAGTCCCAACGAGCAGTACTTC	TRBV6-5	TRBJ2-7	TRBD2	.
CASSWAGFSTEAFF	TGTGCCAGCAGCTGGGCAGGGTTCAGCACTGAAGCTTTCTTT	TRBV6-1	TRBJ1-1	.	.
CASSLAEGIYNEQFF	TGTGCCAGCAGCTTAGCCGAGGGGATCTACAATGAGCAGTTCTTC	TRBV7-9	TRBJ2-1	.	.
CASSVAGGARRQYF	TGTGCCAGCAGCGTAGCCGGGGGCGCACGCCGGCAGTACTTC	TRBV9	TRBJ2-7	.	.
CASSQVRGPYEQYF	TGTGCCAGCAGTCAAGTCAGGGGCCCCTACGAGCAGTACTTC	TRBV5-6	TRBJ2-7	.	.
CASSQDEGTGTYNEQFF	TGCGCCAGCAGCCAAGATGAGGGGACAGGGACCTACAATGAGCAGTTCTTC	TRBV4-1	TRBJ2-1	TRBD1	.
CASTPGSSTDTQYF	TGTGCCAGCACCCCGGGGTCGAGCACAGATACGCAGTATTTT	TRBV2	TRBJ2-3	.	once
CASSLAGQGVDPGGYTF	TGCGCCAGCAGCTTGGCCGGTCAGGGGGTCGATCCCGGAGGCTACACCTTC	TRBV5-1	TRBJ1-2	TRBD1	.
CASSGPARGKNTEAFF	TGTGCCAGCAGTGGTCCGGCCAGGGGGAAGAACACTGAAGCTTTCTTT	TRBV2	TRBJ1-1	TRBD1	.
CASSIDGAVYGYTF	TGTGCCAGTAGTATCGATGGGGCTGTCTATGGCTACACCTTC	TRBV19	TRBJ1-2	.	once
CASSAPDGSGNTIYF	TGTGCCAGCAGCGCCCCTGACGGCTCTGGAAACACCATATATTTT	TRBV7-9	TRBJ1-3	.	.
CASSERGGNYNEQFF	TGTGCCAGCAGTGAACGCGGAGGCAACTACAATGAGCAGTTCTTC	TRBV2	TRBJ2-1	.	.